These T cell receptor beta chains were read from a single sample in a study of cytomegalovirus exposure and HLA in healthy donors. Sequencing was performed with immunoSEQ multiplex PCR; in TCRdb, only in-frame clones are kept and a portion is missing. The data contain around 120,000 clones, approximately 88% of them singletons. The source material was PBMCs. The receptors originated from a man between 18 and 35 years old in good health and CMV-seronegative. Each CDR3 is given with its conserved first and last residue. Fields, in order: clone size, J gene, V gene, D gene, CDR3 DNA, CDR3 protein. A D gene is named only where the DNA matches it firmly. Only some rows state a clone size, as once, few, many or a class for expanded clones.

. | TRBJ2-3 | TRBV7-7 | TRBD1 | TGTGCCAGCAGCTTAAGGCCCCCGACAGGGGGCCCAGATACGCAGTATTTT | CASSLRPPTGGPDTQYF
. | TRBJ1-1 | TRBV4-1 | . | TGCGCCAGCAGCCCAGAAACGCGGCTACCGAGGACTGAAGCTTTCTTT | CASSPETRLPRTEAFF
once | TRBJ1-1 | TRBV6-5 | TRBD1 | TGTGCCAGCAGTTATGACCGACAGGGGCTCTACGCTTTCTTT | CASSYDRQGLYAFF
. | TRBJ1-1 | TRBV30 | . | TGTGCCTGGTCCAGACAGGACACTGAAGCTTTCTTT | CAWSRQDTEAFF
. | TRBJ1-5 | TRBV10-3 | TRBD1 | TGTGCCATCAGTGACGGGACAGGAAGCAATCAGCCCCAGCATTTT | CAISDGTGSNQPQHF
once | TRBJ2-1 | TRBV9 | . | TGTGCCAGCAGCGAATCCTACAGGGCTAACAATGAGCAGTTCTTC | CASSESYRANNEQFF
. | TRBJ2-3 | TRBV7-9 | . | TGTGCCAGCAGATCTCTACGGAGAGCAACGCAGTATTTT | CASRSLRRATQYF
once | TRBJ2-7 | TRBV25-1 | TRBD2 | TGTGCCAGCATGGGACTAGCGAATAGTACCTACGAGCAGTACTTC | CASMGLANSTYEQYF
. | TRBJ1-4 | TRBV30 | . | TGTGCCTGGAGCACCAGGGAAAAACTGTTTTTT | CAWSTREKLFF
. | TRBJ1-2 | TRBV27 | . | TGTGCCAGCAGTTTATCGGGGGGAGGCTATGGCTACACCTTC | CASSLSGGGYGYTF
once | TRBJ1-4 | TRBV18 | . | TGTGCCAGCTCACCACAAGGGGCGAGGACTAATGAAAAACTGTTTTTT | CASSPQGARTNEKLFF
. | TRBJ1-6 | TRBV5-3 | TRBD1 | TGTGCCAGAAGGTGCCGACAGGGTATCCATAATTCACCCCTCCACTTT | CARRCRQGIHNSPLHF
. | TRBJ2-4 | TRBV4-1 | . | TGCGCCAGCAGCCAAGGGGGGAGGGCCAAAAACATTCAGTACTTC | CASSQGGRAKNIQYF
. | TRBJ1-4 | TRBV28 | TRBD1 | TGTGCCAGCAGGGGACAGAGCGGTGAAAAACTGTTTTTT | CASRGQSGEKLFF
. | TRBJ2-3 | TRBV7-6 | TRBD1 | TGTGCCAGCAGCGCCGATTTACAGGGGGCAAGAGATACGCAGTATTTT | CASSADLQGARDTQYF
. | TRBJ1-5 | TRBV28 | TRBD1 | TGTGCCAGCAGTCAGACAGGGTTAAATCAGCCCCAGCATTTT | CASSQTGLNQPQHF
. | TRBJ2-1 | TRBV25-1 | TRBD2 | TGTGCCAGCCGCCCGCAGGGACTAGCGGGAGGCAATGAGCAGTTCTTC | CASRPQGLAGGNEQFF
few | TRBJ1-2 | TRBV14 | TRBD1 | TGTGCCAGCAGCCAATCCTGGACAGGTTTCGGCTATGGCTACACCTTC | CASSQSWTGFGYGYTF
. | TRBJ2-1 | TRBV5-4 | . | TGTGCCAGCAGCTTCGGGGGAAGCTCCTACAATGAGCAGTTCTTC | CASSFGGSSYNEQFF
. | TRBJ1-2 | TRBV28 | TRBD1 | TGTGCCAGCAGTTTCGGAGGGGGCGCGTCCGGCTACACCTTC | CASSFGGGASGYTF
. | TRBJ2-1 | TRBV9 | TRBD1 | TGTGCCAGCAGCCTGGGGACAGGGGTTGAGCAGTTCTTC | CASSLGTGVEQFF
. | TRBJ1-5 | TRBV28 | TRBD1 | TGTGCCAGCACCGGGACAGGGTATGTCTATCAGCCCCAGCATTTT | CASTGTGYVYQPQHF
few | TRBJ1-6 | TRBV2 | . | TGTGCCCAGCGATACGGCGCCAATTCACCCCTCCACTTT | CAQRYGANSPLHF
. | TRBJ1-5 | TRBV6-5 | . | TGTGCCACGAGCCCCGGCGCAGGGGCTCAGCCCCAGCATTTT | CATSPGAGAQPQHF
once | TRBJ1-5 | TRBV5-6 | . | TGTGCCAGCAGCTTTGGGGGCGGGCAGCCCCAGCATTTT | CASSFGGGQPQHF
. | TRBJ2-1 | TRBV2 | TRBD1 | TGTGCCAGCAGTGAAGGTCAGGGGGCTTACAATGAGCAGTTCTTC | CASSEGQGAYNEQFF
. | TRBJ2-1 | TRBV7-6 | TRBD2 | TGTGCCAGCAGCCCCCCTAGCGGGGGGGCTCTGAATGAGCAGTTCTTC | CASSPPSGGALNEQFF
few | TRBJ2-5 | TRBV6-1 | TRBD1 | TGTGCCAGCAAAACGACAGGGGACTTCAAGACCCAGTACTTC | CASKTTGDFKTQYF
. | TRBJ1-3 | TRBV25-1 | TRBD1 | TGTGCCAGCAGTGAACAGGGGGCTGGAAACACCATATATTTT | CASSEQGAGNTIYF
. | TRBJ1-6 | TRBV4-1 | . | TGCGCCAGCAGCCAAGATGTGGCAGGCCATTCACCCCTCCACTTT | CASSQDVAGHSPLHF
. | TRBJ2-7 | TRBV5-8 | TRBD1 | TGTGCCAGCAGGAGGGCCGGGACAGGGGCCTACTACGAGCAGTACTTC | CASRRAGTGAYYEQYF
. | TRBJ2-1 | TRBV29-1 | . | TGCAGCGTTGTATGGGGGACATACAATGAGCAGTTCTTC | CSVVWGTYNEQFF
. | TRBJ1-1 | TRBV6-5 | . | TGTGCCAGCAGTACCCAGGGAGGCACTGAAGCTTTCTTT | CASSTQGGTEAFF
. | TRBJ2-1 | TRBV7-2 | . | TGTGCCAGCAGCTTAGCAGGACAGATTTACAATGAGCAGTTCTTC | CASSLAGQIYNEQFF
once | TRBJ2-1 | TRBV5-6 | TRBD2 | TGTGCCAGCAGCACGGATAGCGGGAGGGGCTACAATGAGCAGTTCTTC | CASSTDSGRGYNEQFF
. | TRBJ1-4 | TRBV27 | . | TGTGCCAGCAGTGCATATGGACTGGGAGAAAAACTGTTTTTT | CASSAYGLGEKLFF
once | TRBJ2-7 | TRBV5-1 | TRBD1 | TGCGCCAGCAGTTCGGGTCGGGACAGGAGAACCCTCGAGCAGTACTTC | CASSSGRDRRTLEQYF
. | TRBJ2-7 | TRBV30 | TRBD1 | TGTGCCTGGACCCTCGGGACAGGGCGCTCCGAGCAGTACTTC | CAWTLGTGRSEQYF
. | TRBJ1-5 | TRBV9 | TRBD1 | TGTGCCAGCAGCGGGGGGACAGGGGGCGAGCAGCCCCAGCATTTT | CASSGGTGGEQPQHF
. | TRBJ2-7 | TRBV15 | TRBD2 | TGTGCCACCAGCAGGGACCCCGGGACTAGCGGGCTATACGAGCAGTACTTC | CATSRDPGTSGLYEQYF
. | TRBJ1-1 | TRBV27 | . | TGTGCCAGCTCGAGTTACGGGGGAACTGAAGCTTTCTTT | CASSSYGGTEAFF